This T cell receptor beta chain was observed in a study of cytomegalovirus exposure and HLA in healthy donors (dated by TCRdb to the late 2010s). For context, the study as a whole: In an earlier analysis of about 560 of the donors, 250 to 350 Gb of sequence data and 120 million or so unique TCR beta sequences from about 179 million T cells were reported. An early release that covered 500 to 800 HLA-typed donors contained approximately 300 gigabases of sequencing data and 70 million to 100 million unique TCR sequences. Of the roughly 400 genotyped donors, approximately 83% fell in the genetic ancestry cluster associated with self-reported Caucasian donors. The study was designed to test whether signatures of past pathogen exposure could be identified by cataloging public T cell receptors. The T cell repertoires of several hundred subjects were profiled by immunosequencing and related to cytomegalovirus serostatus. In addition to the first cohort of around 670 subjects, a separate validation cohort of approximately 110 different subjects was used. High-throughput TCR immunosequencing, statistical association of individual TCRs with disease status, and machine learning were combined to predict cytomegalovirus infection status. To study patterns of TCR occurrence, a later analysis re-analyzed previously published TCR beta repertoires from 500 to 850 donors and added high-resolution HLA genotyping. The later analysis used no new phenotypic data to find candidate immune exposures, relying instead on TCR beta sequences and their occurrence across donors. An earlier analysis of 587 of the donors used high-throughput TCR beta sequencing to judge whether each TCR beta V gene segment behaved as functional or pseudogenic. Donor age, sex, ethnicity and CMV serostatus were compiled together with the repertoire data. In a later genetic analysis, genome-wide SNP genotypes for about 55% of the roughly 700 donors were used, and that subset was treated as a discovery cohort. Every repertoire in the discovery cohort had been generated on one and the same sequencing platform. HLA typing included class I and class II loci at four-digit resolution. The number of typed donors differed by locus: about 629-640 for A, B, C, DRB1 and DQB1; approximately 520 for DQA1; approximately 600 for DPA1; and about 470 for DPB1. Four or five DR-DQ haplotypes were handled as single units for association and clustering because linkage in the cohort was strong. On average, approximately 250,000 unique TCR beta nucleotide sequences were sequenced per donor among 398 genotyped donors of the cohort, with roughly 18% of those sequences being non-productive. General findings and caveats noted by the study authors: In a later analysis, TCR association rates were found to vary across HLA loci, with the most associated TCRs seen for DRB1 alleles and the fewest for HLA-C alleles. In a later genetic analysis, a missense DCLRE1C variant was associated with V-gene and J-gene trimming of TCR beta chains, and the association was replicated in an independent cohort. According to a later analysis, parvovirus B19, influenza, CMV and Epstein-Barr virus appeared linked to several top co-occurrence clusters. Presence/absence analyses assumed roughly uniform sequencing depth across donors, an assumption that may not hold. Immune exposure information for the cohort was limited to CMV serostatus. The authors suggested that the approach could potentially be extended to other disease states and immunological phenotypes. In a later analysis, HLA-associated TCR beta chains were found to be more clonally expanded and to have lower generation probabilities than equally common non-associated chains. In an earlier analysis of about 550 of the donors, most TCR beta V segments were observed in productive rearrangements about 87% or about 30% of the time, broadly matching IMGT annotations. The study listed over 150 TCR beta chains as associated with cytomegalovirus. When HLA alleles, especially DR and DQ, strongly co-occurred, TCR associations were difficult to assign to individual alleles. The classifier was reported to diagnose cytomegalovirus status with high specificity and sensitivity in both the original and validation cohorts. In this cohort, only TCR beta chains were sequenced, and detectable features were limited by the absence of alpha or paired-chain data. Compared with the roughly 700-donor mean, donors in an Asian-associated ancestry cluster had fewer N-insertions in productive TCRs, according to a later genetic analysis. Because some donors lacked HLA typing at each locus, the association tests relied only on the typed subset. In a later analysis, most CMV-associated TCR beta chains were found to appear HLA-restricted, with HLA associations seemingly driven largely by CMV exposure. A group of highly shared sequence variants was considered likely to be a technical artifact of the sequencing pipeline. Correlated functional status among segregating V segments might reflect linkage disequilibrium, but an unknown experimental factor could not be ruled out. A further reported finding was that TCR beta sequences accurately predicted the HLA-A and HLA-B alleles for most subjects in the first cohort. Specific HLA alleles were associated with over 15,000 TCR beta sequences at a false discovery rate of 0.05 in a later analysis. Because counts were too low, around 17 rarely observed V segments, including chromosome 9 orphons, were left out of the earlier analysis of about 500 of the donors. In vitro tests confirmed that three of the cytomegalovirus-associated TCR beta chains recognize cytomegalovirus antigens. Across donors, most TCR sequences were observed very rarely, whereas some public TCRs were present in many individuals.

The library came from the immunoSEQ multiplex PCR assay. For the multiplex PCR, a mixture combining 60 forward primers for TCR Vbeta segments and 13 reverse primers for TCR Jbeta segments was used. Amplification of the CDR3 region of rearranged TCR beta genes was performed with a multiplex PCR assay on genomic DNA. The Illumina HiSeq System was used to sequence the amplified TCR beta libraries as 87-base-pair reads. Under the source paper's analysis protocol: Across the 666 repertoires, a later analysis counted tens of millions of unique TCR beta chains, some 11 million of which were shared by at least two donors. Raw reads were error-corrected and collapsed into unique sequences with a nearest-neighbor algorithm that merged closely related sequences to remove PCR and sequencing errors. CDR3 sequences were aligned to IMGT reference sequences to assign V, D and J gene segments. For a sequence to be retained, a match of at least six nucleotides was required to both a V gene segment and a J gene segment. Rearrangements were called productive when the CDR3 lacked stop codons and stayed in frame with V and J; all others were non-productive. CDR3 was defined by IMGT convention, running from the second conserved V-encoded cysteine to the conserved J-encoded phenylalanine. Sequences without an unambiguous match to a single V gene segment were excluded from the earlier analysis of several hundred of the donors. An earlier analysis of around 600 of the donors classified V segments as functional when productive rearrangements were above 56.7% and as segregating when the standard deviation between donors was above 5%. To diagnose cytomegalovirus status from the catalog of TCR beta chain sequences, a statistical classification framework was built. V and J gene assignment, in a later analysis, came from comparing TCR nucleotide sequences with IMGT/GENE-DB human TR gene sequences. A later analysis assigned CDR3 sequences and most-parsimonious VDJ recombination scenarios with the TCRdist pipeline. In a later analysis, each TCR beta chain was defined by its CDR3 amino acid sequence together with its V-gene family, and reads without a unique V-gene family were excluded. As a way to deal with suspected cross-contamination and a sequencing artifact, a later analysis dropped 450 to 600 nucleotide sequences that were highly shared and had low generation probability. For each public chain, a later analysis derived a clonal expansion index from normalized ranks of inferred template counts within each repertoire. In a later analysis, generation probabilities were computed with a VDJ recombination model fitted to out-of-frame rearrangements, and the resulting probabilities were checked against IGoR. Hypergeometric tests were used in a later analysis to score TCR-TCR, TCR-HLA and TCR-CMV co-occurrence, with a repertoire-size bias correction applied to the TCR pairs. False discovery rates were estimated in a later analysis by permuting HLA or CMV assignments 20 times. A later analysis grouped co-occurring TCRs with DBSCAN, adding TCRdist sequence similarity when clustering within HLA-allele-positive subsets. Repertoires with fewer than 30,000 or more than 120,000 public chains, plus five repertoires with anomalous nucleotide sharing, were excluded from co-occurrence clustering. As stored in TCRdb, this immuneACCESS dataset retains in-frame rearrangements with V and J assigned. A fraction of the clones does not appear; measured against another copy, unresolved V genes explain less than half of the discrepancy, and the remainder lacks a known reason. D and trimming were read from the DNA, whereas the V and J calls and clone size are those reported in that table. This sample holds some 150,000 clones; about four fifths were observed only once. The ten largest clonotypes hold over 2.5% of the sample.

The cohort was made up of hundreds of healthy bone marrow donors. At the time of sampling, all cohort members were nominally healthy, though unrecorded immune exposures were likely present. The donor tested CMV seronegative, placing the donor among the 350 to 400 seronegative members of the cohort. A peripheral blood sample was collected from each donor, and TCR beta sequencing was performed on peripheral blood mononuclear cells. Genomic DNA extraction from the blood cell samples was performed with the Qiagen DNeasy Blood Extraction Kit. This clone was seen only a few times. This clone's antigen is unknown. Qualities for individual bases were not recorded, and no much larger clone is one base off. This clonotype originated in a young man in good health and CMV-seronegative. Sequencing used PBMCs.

The nucleotide sequence is given as TGTGCCAGCAGCTTACAGACTCCTCACTCTGGAAACACCATATATTTT. Its translation reads: CASSLQTPHSGNTIYF. The chain couples TRBV7-2 to TRBJ1-3, with the D gene not confidently named. The germline V gene gives CDR1 as SGHTA and CDR2 as FQGNSA. The germline ends are 11 bases apart after V is trimmed by 2 bases and J by 0 bases. The CDR3, from cysteine to phenylalanine, totals 16 residues. This entry keeps only the CDR3 DNA: 48 bases, framed from base 1.